These 2 T cell receptor beta chains came from one sample sequenced in a study of blood T cells in healthy people across ages. The use of a sample-barcoded 5' primer and a J-beta primer mix characterized a second PCR of about 7 to 12 cycles. TCRdb ran MiXCR on the 5' RACE reads and lists one entry per CDR3 protein. The sample yields about 640,000 distinct CDR3 sequences, 45% to 65% seen once. The source material was blood. These receptors were taken from a man in his 60s in good health.

The chain has TRBV6-5 and TRBJ1-5, with TRBD1 matching 8 bases. The length of the CDR3 is 15 residues. Germline values: CDR1 MNHEY, CDR2 SVGAGI. The J segment lost 2 bases and the V segment lost 6 bases, leaving 6 bases of the junction unmatched. CDR3 region: CASRQTGAGNQPQHF. CDR3 sequence (DNA): TGTGCCAGCAGACAGACAGGGGCCGGCAATCAGCCCCAGCATTTT.

This chain links TRBV10-3 with TRBJ2-3; no definite D call. The ends were cut back, 3 bases at V and 3 bases at J, with 4 bases in the middle. Germline lookup yields CDR1 ENHRY and CDR2 SYGVKD. The length of the CDR3 is 12 residues. CDR3: CAISDRTDTQYF. CDR3 nucleotides: TGTGCCATCAGTGACAGGACAGATACGCAGTATTTT.